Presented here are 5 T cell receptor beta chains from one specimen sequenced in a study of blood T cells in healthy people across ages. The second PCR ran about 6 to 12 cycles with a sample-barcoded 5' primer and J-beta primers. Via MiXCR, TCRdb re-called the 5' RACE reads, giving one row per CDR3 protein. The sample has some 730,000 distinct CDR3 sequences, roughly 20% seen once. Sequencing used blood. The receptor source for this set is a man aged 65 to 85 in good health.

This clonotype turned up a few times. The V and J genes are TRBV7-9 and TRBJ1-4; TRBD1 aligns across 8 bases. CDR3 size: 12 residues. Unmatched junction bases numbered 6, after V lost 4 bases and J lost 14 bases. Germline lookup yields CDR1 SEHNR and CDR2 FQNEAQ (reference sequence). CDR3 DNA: TGTGCCAGCAGCTCGACAGGGGAAGGGCTGTTTTTT. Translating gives CASSSTGEGLFF.

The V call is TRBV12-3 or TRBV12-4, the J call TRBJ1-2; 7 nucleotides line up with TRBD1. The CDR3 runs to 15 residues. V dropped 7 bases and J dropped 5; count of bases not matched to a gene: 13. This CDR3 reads CASNLADRTPYGYTF. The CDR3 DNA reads TGTGCCAGCAACCTCGCGGACAGGACCCCGTATGGCTACACCTTC.

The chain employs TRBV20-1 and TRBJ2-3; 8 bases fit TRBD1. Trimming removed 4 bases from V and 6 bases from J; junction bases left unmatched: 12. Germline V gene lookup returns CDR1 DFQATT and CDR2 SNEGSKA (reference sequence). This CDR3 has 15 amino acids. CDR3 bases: TGCAGTGCTAAACAGACACCCCGGGACAGGGATACGCAGTATTTT. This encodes CSAKQTPRDRDTQYF.

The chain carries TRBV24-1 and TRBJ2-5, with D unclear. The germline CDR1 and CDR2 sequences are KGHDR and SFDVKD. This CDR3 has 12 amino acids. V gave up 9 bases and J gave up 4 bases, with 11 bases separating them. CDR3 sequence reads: CATSTTGETQYF. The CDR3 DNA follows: TGTGCCACCTCTACAACGGGAGAGACCCAGTACTTC.

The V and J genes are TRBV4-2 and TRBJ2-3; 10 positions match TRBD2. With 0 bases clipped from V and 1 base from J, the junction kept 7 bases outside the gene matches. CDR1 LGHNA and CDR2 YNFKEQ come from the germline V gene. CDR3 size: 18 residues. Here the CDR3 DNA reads TGTGCCAGCAGCCAAGATCTCCTCACTAGCGGGGGCACAGATACGCAGTATTTT. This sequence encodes CASSQDLLTSGGTDTQYF.